This TCR beta chain emerged from a study of cytomegalovirus exposure and HLA in healthy donors. Study conclusions and caveats: According to a later analysis, TCR clusters from the first cohort tended to co-occur in the 100 to 150 validation repertoires.

There are a few counts of this clone. Antigen unknown. The CDR3 extends over 16 amino acids. V lost 1 base and J lost 7, with 19 bases in between. Germline V gene lookup returns CDR1 SEHNR and CDR2 FQNEAQ (reference sequence). Sequencing used immunoSEQ multiplex PCR; TCRdb keeps in-frame clones, though not all of them. The sample consists of 40,000 to 55,000 clones, about nine tenths of them appearing once. This receptor was identified in a woman aged 25 to 39 in good health and CMV-seronegative. Specimen: PBMCs. This chain connects TRBV7-9 to TRBJ1-2; weak D call: TRBD1 (6 bases). The CDR3 spells CASSLGGEGGASGYTF. The CDR3 nucleotides are TGTGCCAGCAGCTTAGGGGGCGAAGGGGGAGCAAGTGGCTACACCTTC.